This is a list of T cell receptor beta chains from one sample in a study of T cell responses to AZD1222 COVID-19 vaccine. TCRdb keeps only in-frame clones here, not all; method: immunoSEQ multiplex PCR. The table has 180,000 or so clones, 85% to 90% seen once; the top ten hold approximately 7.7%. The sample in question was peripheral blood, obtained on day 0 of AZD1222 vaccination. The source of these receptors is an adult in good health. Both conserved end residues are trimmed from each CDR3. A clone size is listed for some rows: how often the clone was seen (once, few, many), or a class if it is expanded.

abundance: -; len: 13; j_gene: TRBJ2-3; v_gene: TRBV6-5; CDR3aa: ASRVGGLIGDTQY
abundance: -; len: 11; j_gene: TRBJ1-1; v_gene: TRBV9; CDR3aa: ASSVKGAAEAF
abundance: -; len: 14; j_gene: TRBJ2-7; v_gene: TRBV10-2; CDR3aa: ASSGAILADSYEQY
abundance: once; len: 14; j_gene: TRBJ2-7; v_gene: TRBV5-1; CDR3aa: ASSLFGTGTSYEQY
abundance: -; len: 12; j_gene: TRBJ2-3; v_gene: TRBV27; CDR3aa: ASSSVRATDTQY
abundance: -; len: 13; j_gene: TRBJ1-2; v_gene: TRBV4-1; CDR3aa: ASSQPGRGEDGYT
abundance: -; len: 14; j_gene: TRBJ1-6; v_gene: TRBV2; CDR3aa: ASRDPGISYNSPLH
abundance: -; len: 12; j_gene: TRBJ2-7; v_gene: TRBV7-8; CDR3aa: ASSLASRVHEQY
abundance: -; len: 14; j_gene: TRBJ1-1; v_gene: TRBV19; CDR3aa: ASSIDRGVRDTEAF
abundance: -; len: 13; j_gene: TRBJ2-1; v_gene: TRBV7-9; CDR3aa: ASSRGGAQNGEQF
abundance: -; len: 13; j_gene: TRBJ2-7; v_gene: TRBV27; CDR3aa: ASSKDRASPYEQY
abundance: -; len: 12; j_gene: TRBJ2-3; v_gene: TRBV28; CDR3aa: ASSLWNRADTQY
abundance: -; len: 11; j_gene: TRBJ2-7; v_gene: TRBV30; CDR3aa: ACAPNSLGEQY
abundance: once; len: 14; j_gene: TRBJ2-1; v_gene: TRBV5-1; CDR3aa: ASSPISGGEYNEQF
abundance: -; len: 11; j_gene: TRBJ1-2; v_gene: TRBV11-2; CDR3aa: ASSLAGYYGYT
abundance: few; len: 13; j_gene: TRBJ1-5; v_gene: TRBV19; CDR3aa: ASKAVREGGQPQH